Listed below are T cell receptor beta chains from one sample, sequenced in a study of T-cell memory formation after mild COVID-19. TCRdb reanalysed the 5' RACE reads using MiXCR and keeps one entry per CDR3 protein. Of hundreds of thousands of distinct CDR3 sequences listed, approximately 15% are singletons. Sequencing was carried out using PBMCs or a T cell subset sorted from them (not recorded which). The receptors come from a man aged 18 to 30 who had mild COVID-19 (a few samples of this study predate the infection). Cell type and time point are not known. Both conserved end residues are part of each CDR3. A D gene is named only where the DNA matches it firmly. Where a row states a size, it is once, few, many or the class of an expanded clone; other rows omit it.

J,D,size,V,DNA,CDR3
TRBJ1-5,-,-,TRBV6-5,TGTGCCAGCAGGCCCGGGACGGTCAATCAGCCCCAGCATTTT,CASRPGTVNQPQHF
TRBJ2-2,TRBD1,many,TRBV19,TGTGCCAGTAGTATGGGACAGGGGGCCGGGGAGCTGTTTTTT,CASSMGQGAGELFF
TRBJ2-1,-,many,TRBV5-1,TGCGCCAGCAGCTTGGGAGGGTATGAGCAGTTCTTC,CASSLGGYEQFF
TRBJ2-2,-,many,TRBV7-2,TGTGCCAGCAGCTTTAGGGCGGGGGAGCTGTTTTTT,CASSFRAGELFF
TRBJ1-1,-,few,TRBV7-2,TGTGCCAGCAGCTTAGTAAGGAAACTAGAAGCTTTCTTT,CASSLVRKLEAFF
TRBJ1-1,-,many,TRBV5-1,TGCGCCAGCAGCGAACCGGGGGGGGTACGGGCTGAAGCTTTCTTT,CASSEPGGVRAEAFF
TRBJ1-1,-,-,TRBV12-3/TRBV12-4,TGTGCCACAATAGGGGGGGAGGGGAACACTGAAGCTTTCTTT,CATIGGEGNTEAFF
TRBJ2-7,-,-,TRBV20-1,TGCAGTGCTAGTTGGGGGTCTACCTCCCGCGAGCAGTACTTC,CSASWGSTSREQYF
TRBJ2-1,-,-,TRBV7-2,TGTGCCAGCAGAGATATCGGGACATTCGGCGATGAGCAGTTCTTC,CASRDIGTFGDEQFF
TRBJ1-5,-,-,TRBV4-3,TGCGCCAGCAGCCAGGCATGGAATAGCAATCAGCCCCAGCATTTT,CASSQAWNSNQPQHF
TRBJ2-6,-,few,TRBV5-5,TGTGCCAGCAGCCCAGGACACTCTGGGGCCAACGTCCTGACTTTC,CASSPGHSGANVLTF
TRBJ2-3,-,-,TRBV7-3,TGTGCCAGCAGCTTAAGTGGACATACCTTCACTAGCACAGATACGCAGTATTTT,CASSLSGHTFTSTDTQYF
TRBJ1-4,TRBD1,few,TRBV6-6,TGTGCCAGCAGTTACGGACAGGCTCGGAATGAAAAACTGTTTTTT,CASSYGQARNEKLFF
TRBJ2-1,-,-,TRBV15,TGTGCCACCAGCTCGACGGAGCCGGGCAATGAGCAGTTCTTC,CATSSTEPGNEQFF
TRBJ1-2,TRBD1,-,TRBV27,TGTGCCAGCATGGGGCGGACAGGGGGGTATGGCTACACCTTC,CASMGRTGGYGYTF
TRBJ2-1,-,few,TRBV3-1,TGTGCCAGCAGCCAAGGGACAGTAAAGGTTGAGCAGTTCTTC,CASSQGTVKVEQFF
TRBJ1-1,-,few,TRBV7-2,TGTGCCAGCAGCTTAGCGGGGGGGGCGGGAGCTTTCTTT,CASSLAGGAGAFF
TRBJ2-7,TRBD2,-,TRBV12-3/TRBV12-4,TGTGCCAGCAGGTCGGGGACTAGCTTCTACGAGCAGTACTTC,CASRSGTSFYEQYF
TRBJ1-1,TRBD1,-,TRBV5-1,TGCGCCAGCAGCTTGGGGTACAGGGGGCGAATGAACACTGAAGCTTTCTTT,CASSLGYRGRMNTEAFF
TRBJ1-1,-,-,TRBV6-5,TGTGCCAGCAGTTGGGCAGGAGAGAACACTGAAGCTTTCTTT,CASSWAGENTEAFF
TRBJ1-1,-,few,TRBV7-9,TGTGCCAGCAGCTTAGGCGCGCGGGGTGTGAACACTGAAGCTTTCTTT,CASSLGARGVNTEAFF
TRBJ2-3,TRBD2,-,TRBV4-3,TGCGCCAGCAGCCAAGATCCTAGCGGGACTAGCACAGATACGCAGTATTTT,CASSQDPSGTSTDTQYF
TRBJ2-1,-,few,TRBV24-1,TGTGCCACAGGGGCGGGTAATGAGCAGTTCTTC,CATGAGNEQFF
TRBJ2-5,TRBD1,-,TRBV5-6,TGTGCCAGCAGCTTGGAAAGACAGGGCGAGGGCCAAGAGACCCAGTACTTC,CASSLERQGEGQETQYF
TRBJ2-5,TRBD2,-,TRBV7-2,TGTGCCAGCACTCCGGGGGGGCGAGAGACCCAGTACTTC,CASTPGGRETQYF
TRBJ2-1,TRBD1,many,TRBV27,TGTGCCAGCACCGGGACAGGGAACAATGAGCAGTTCTTC,CASTGTGNNEQFF